The clone carrying this T cell receptor beta chain was seen a single time. This specimen belongs to a study of OX40 agonist ivuxolimab in advanced cancers. Looking at the study overall: The treatment was a fully human IgG2 OX40 agonist, ivuxolimab. Three individuals attained partial responses, comprising one hepatocellular carcinoma case and two cutaneous melanoma cases. Eligibility admitted prior anti-PD-1, anti-PD-L1 or anti-CTLA-4 therapy; about 42% had some.

Clones were read by immunoSEQ multiplex PCR, and TCRdb kept only the in-frame ones, dropping some. The top ten hold about 0.31% of the sample, which has about 160,000 clones, roughly 92% seen once. Trimming pared 5 bases from V and 2 bases from J, leaving 7 bases between. The CDR3 contains 12 residues. Germline CDR1 and CDR2: GTSNPN and SVGIG (reference sequence). The receptor was isolated from an adult with an advanced solid tumor such as melanoma, head and neck, liver or kidney cancer. The sample here was CD4+ or CD8+ T cells sorted from blood, taken in a trial of the OX40 agonist ivuxolimab. V and J are TRBV30 and TRBJ1-3; no definite D call. The CDR3 region has the DNA TGTGCCTGGGATTTGCCTGGAAACACCATATATTTT. Protein product: CAWDLPGNTIYF.